The 24 T cell receptor beta chains below were found in one sample sequenced in a study of cytomegalovirus exposure and HLA in healthy donors (dated by TCRdb to the late 2010s). Libraries were built with the immunoSEQ multiplex PCR assay. TCRdb took over this immuneACCESS table, retaining in-frame rearrangements with V and J assigned. Such tables are incomplete; in checked studies, under half of the missing clones stem from an unresolved V gene, and the remainder is unexplained. The sample contains some 84,000 clones, approximately 91% of them found a single time. The ten largest clones take up roughly 1.9% of the sample. The specimen was PBMCs. The receptors stem from a man aged 25-45 years in good health and CMV-seronegative.

V usage is TRBV2 and J usage is TRBJ2-1, with 10 bases fitting TRBD2. The V segment lost 2 bases and the J segment 3 bases; nucleotides outside the gene matches: 7. From germline, CDR1 is SNHLY and CDR2 FYNNEI. CDR3 size: 17 residues. The CDR3 protein is CASSESPSGSGYNEQFF. The DNA of the CDR3 is TGTGCCAGCAGTGAATCCCCTAGCGGGAGTGGCTACAATGAGCAGTTCTTC. Complete variable domain (other parts from reference TRBV2 and TRBJ2-1): EPEVTQTPSHQVTQMGQEVILRCVPISNHLYFYWYRQILGQKVEFLVSFYNNEISEKSEIFDDQFSVERPDGSNFTLKIRSTKLEDSAMYFCASSESPSGSGYNEQFFGPGTRLTVL.

The chain has TRBV5-1 and TRBJ2-2, with 8 bases that match TRBD2. The length of the CDR3 is 16 residues. From germline, CDR1 is SGHRS and CDR2 YFSETQ. J gave up 0 bases and V 3 bases, and 4 bases lay outside the gene matches. CDR3 loop: CASSSVAGSNTGELFF. CDR3 DNA sequence: TGCGCCAGCAGCTCCGTAGCGGGGTCGAACACCGGGGAGCTGTTTTTT.

As concerns this clone: One junction end disagrees with the germline gene, perhaps due to a read error. The chain joins TRBV28 to TRBJ2-3; a possible D gene is TRBD1 (6 bases). Germline assignment: CDR1 MDHEN and CDR2 SYDVKM. CDR3 length: 15 amino acids. The CDR3 DNA reads as TGTGCCAGCAGTTTGGCGTCAGGGGACGTTTTAGCTTTGAATTTT. This encodes CASSLASGDVLALNF.

This rearrangement joins TRBV29-1 to TRBJ2-5; 11 positions match TRBD1. CDR3 length: 14 residues. Germline CDR1 and CDR2: SQVTM and ANQGSEA. Trimming took 2 bases from V and 5 from J; bases not matched to a gene: 4. Here the CDR3 DNA reads TGCAGCGTTGAACCGGGACAGGGGGTGGAGACCCAGTACTTC. Amino acids: CSVEPGQGVETQYF.

This clone is a singleton in its sample. V usage is TRBV6-1 and J usage is TRBJ1-2; TRBD1 aligns across 8 bases. The CDR3 runs to 13 residues. Germline CDR1 and CDR2: MNHNS and SASEGT. V was pared by 10 bases and J by 4 bases, with 8 bases of the junction left unmatched. The CDR3 loop is CATTPGGGYGYTF. The CDR3 DNA follows: TGTGCCACCACCCCAGGGGGCGGCTATGGCTACACCTTC.

V is TRBV9 and J is TRBJ1-3; D is unresolved. Trimming removed 1 base at V and 0 bases at J, with 8 bases between. The CDR3 sequence is 15 residues long. Germline assignment: CDR1 SGDLS and CDR2 YYNGEE. The CDR3 protein is CASSVSGDSGNTIYF. CDR3 coding DNA: TGTGCCAGCAGCGTAAGTGGAGACTCTGGAAACACCATATATTTT.

The rearrangement links TRBV19 to TRBJ1-6, with D perhaps matching TRBD1 (5 bases). V shed 7 bases and J shed 7 bases, with 8 bases lying between them. The CDR3 sequence is 12 residues long. Germline CDR1 and CDR2: LNHDA and SQIVND (reference sequence). The CDR3 sequence: CASTPGNSPLHF. The CDR3 bases are TGTGCCAGTACCCCAGGGAATTCACCCCTCCACTTT. The full variable domain, in which reference TRBV19 and TRBJ1-6 provide the parts outside the CDR3, is DGGITQSPKYLFRKEGQNVTLSCEQNLNHDAMYWYRQDPGQGLRLIYYSQIVNDFQKGDIAEGYSVSREKKESFPLTVTSAQKNPTAFYLCASTPGNSPLHFGNGTRLTVT.

With regard to this clone: The junction does not match germline at one end; this may be a read error. The chain has TRBV7-7 and TRBJ2-5, with a weak D call TRBD2 (5 bases). The germline CDR1 and CDR2 sequences are SSHAT and FNYEAQ (reference sequence). The CDR3 totals 13 residues. The chain's CDR3 is CASSLLVEETQYF. In DNA, the CDR3 is TGTGCTAGCAGCTTACTAGTCGAGGAGACCCAGTACTTC.

A few counts support this clone. The chain links TRBV7-2 to TRBJ2-5; D gene ambiguous. Between the trimmed V and J ends, which lost 2 bases and 5 bases, there was a span of 6 bases. This CDR3 has 12 residues. CDR1 SGHTA and CDR2 FQGNSA come from the germline V gene. In nucleotides, the CDR3 is TGTGCCAGCAGCTTATCCTCGGAGACCCAGTACTTC. This gives the protein CASSLSSETQYF.

This chain uses TRBV19 with TRBJ2-7, with a possible D match to TRBD1 (6 bases). The CDR3 contains 15 residues. The germline gives CDR1 LNHDA, CDR2 SQIVND (reference sequence). With 3 bases removed from V and 2 bases from J, the gap between germline ends came to 14 bases. The DNA of the CDR3 is TGTGCCAGTAGTATCGACAGGACCGCCGCCTACGAGCAGTACTTC. It encodes CASSIDRTAAYEQYF.

A single count supports this clone. Germline and junction disagree at one end, which may indicate a read error. The chain is built from TRBV5-1 and TRBJ2-3; tentative D call: TRBD1 (5 bases). Germline lookup yields CDR1 SGHRS and CDR2 YFSETQ. CDR3 length equals 12 residues. CDR3: CASRSQGDTQYF. The CDR3 DNA follows: TGCGCCAGCAGATCGCAGGGTGATACGCAATATTTT.

This chain joins TRBV9 and TRBJ2-1, with TRBD2 matching 7 bases. The CDR3 totals 15 residues. Germline lookup yields CDR1 SGDLS and CDR2 YYNGEE. V dropped 3 bases and J dropped 1; count of bases not matched to a gene: 4. This CDR3 is CASSATSVSYNEQFF. The CDR3 DNA follows: TGTGCCAGCAGCGCCACTAGCGTTTCCTACAATGAGCAGTTCTTC.

The V gene is TRBV27, the J gene TRBJ1-1, with D perhaps matching TRBD1 (5 bases). The V end was cut by 6 bases, the J end by 8 bases, with 19 bases between. The CDR3 consists of 14 residues. Germline V lookup: CDR1 MNHEY, CDR2 SMNVEV (reference sequence). The CDR3 spells CASSQGGIELEAFF. As DNA, the CDR3 is TGTGCCAGCAGCCAGGGTGGAATCGAACTAGAAGCTTTCTTT.

The chain links TRBV11-3 to TRBJ2-1; D is unclear. CDR1 and CDR2 (germline): SGHNT, YENEEA. Trimming cost V 5 bases and J 9 bases, with 11 bases left between them. CDR3 length: 12 residues. CDR3 protein: CASSQDLSEQFF. The DNA for the CDR3 is TGTGCCAGCAGCCAGGATCTTAGTGAGCAGTTCTTC. The full variable domain, rest sourced from reference TRBV11-3 and TRBJ2-1, is EAGVVQSPRYKIIEKKQPVAFWCNPISGHNTLYWYLQNLGQGPELLIRYENEEAVDDSQLPKDRFSAERLKGVDSTLKIQPAELGDSAVYLCASSQDLSEQFFGPGTRLTVL.

The rearrangement links TRBV5-8 to TRBJ1-4; 8 bases align to TRBD1. The V and J ends lost 1 base and 6 bases, in that order; junction bases with no gene match: 5. The CDR3 is 15 residues long. In germline, CDR1 is SGHTS, CDR2 YDEGEE. The CDR3 sequence: CASSLTDRAYEKLFF. The CDR3 DNA follows: TGTGCCAGCAGCTTGACGGACAGGGCTTATGAAAAACTGTTTTTT.

The chain links TRBV6-4 to TRBJ2-2; D is possibly TRBD2 (5 bases). This CDR3 has 15 residues. V was cut by 5 bases and J by 1 base, with 11 bases left in between. Germline values: CDR1 MRHNA, CDR2 SNTAGT. The CDR3 DNA reads as TGTGCCAGCAGTACTAGATCAGGGAACACCGGGGAGCTGTTTTTT. Protein sequence: CASSTRSGNTGELFF.

The chain joins TRBV25-1 to TRBJ1-2; TRBD1 matches at 10 bases. Germline V gene lookup returns CDR1 MGHDK and CDR2 SYGVNS. The CDR3 is 13 amino acids. V was clipped by 7 bases and J by 7 bases; unmatched bases: 6. The CDR3 sequence is CASNQDRGTGYTF. CDR3 nucleotide sequence: TGTGCCAGCAACCAGGACAGGGGGACTGGCTACACCTTC.

V and J are TRBV6-6 and TRBJ2-2; possibly TRBD2 for D (6 bases). The V end lost 4 bases, the J end lost 1 base, and 10 bases lay between the germline ends. The length of the CDR3 is 15 residues. Germline V gene data show CDR1 as MNHNY and CDR2 as SVGAGI (reference sequence). CDR3 protein: CASSWQAGNTGELFF. The CDR3 DNA follows: TGTGCCAGCAGTTGGCAAGCGGGGAACACCGGGGAGCTGTTTTTT.

The rearrangement joins TRBV6-1 to TRBJ1-4; TRBD1 matches 7 bases. The CDR3 runs 14 residues. Germline V gene sequence: CDR1 MNHNS, CDR2 SASEGT. J lost 4 bases, V lost 3 bases, and 2 bases had no gene match. CDR3 sequence (DNA): TGTGCCAGCAGTGAGGGACAGTTTAATGAAAAACTGTTTTTT. Its protein product is CASSEGQFNEKLFF.

This sequence joins TRBV6-1 and TRBJ2-4, with a tentative D call TRBD1 (6 bases). The germline gives CDR1 MNHNS, CDR2 SASEGT. V lost 2 bases to trimming and J lost 4 bases, with 12 bases between them. The length of the CDR3 is 15 residues. CDR3 coding DNA: TGTGCCAGCAGTGAAACCCAAACAGGGAAAAACATTCAGTACTTC. This encodes CASSETQTGKNIQYF.

The rearrangement uses TRBV2 and TRBJ2-3; D gene uncertain. V was pared by 5 bases and J by 4 bases, with 7 bases between. The CDR3 sequence is 12 residues long. Germline CDR1 is SNHLY and CDR2 is FYNNEI. CDR3 sequence: CASSYIPDTQYF. The CDR3 region has the DNA TGTGCCAGCAGTTACATTCCAGATACGCAGTATTTT.

The rearrangement links TRBV5-1 to TRBJ1-5, with 8 bases that match TRBD1. Germline CDR1 is SGHRS and CDR2 is YFSETQ. Trimming cost V 3 bases and J 1 base; bases outside gene matches: 3. The CDR3 runs to 15 residues. The CDR3 DNA reads as TGCGCCAGCAGCTGGGGACAGGAGAGCAATCAGCCCCAGCATTTT. Translation gives CASSWGQESNQPQHF.

This rearrangement joins TRBV6-6 to TRBJ2-1; possible D gene TRBD1, 5 bases. The CDR3 consists of 14 residues. Germline V lookup: CDR1 MNHNY, CDR2 SVGAGI (reference sequence). Trimming left V 0 bases short and J 8 bases short, with 11 bases between. CDR3 bases: TGTGCCAGCAGTTACTCCGCAGGGCCGGATGAGCAGTTCTTC. Translated, it gives CASSYSAGPDEQFF.

This clone is a singleton in its sample. The CDR3 DNA sequence: TGTGCCAGCAGTCGTTCTCCAGGGGGCGCGGGGGAGACCCAGTACTTC. Its translation is CASSRSPGGAGETQYF. This rearrangement joins TRBV27 to TRBJ2-5; 8 bases agree with TRBD1. The V and J ends lost 5 bases and 5 bases, in that order; junction bases with no gene match: 13. Germline values: CDR1 MNHEY, CDR2 SMNVEV (reference sequence). This CDR3 spans 16 amino acids.